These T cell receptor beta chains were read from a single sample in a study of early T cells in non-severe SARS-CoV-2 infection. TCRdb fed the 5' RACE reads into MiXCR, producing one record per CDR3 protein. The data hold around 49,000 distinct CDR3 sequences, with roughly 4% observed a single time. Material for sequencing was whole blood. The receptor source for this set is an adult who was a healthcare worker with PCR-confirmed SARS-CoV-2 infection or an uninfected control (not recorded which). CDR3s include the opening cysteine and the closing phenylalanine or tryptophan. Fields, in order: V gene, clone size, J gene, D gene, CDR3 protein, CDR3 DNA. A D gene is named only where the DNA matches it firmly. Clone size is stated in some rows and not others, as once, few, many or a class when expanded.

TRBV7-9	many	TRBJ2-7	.	CASSLTRNHYEQYF	TGTGCCAGCAGCTTAACGAGAAACCACTACGAGCAGTACTTC
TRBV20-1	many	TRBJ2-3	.	CSALMALLLTDTQYF	TGCAGTGCCCTTATGGCGCTACTCCTCACAGATACGCAGTATTTT
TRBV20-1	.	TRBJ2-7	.	CSARDGTSYEQYF	TGCAGTGCTAGGGACGGGACTTCCTACGAGCAGTACTTC
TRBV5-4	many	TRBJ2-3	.	CASSLQNVADTQYF	TGTGCCAGCAGCTTGCAGAATGTAGCAGATACGCAGTATTTT
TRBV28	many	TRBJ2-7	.	CASSLESYEQYF	TGTGCCAGCAGCTTAGAGTCCTACGAGCAGTACTTC
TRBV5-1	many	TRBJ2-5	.	CASSSRAVQETQYF	TGCGCCAGCAGCTCGAGGGCGGTGCAAGAGACCCAGTACTTC
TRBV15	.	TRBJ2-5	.	CATSNEYSQQETQYF	TGTGCCACCAGCAATGAGTACAGCCAGCAAGAGACCCAGTACTTC
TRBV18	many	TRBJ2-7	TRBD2	CASSPEAGAEQYF	TGTGCCAGCTCACCAGAAGCGGGAGCCGAGCAGTACTTC
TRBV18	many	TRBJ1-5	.	CASSPPHAGINQPQHF	TGTGCCAGCTCACCACCGCACGCAGGGATCAATCAGCCCCAGCATTTT
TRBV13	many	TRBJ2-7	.	CASSLSGEQYF	TGTGCCAGCAGCTTGTCAGGGGAGCAGTACTTC
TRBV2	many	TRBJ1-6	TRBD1	CASTGTGYFNSPLHF	TGTGCCAGCACCGGGACAGGGTATTTTAATTCACCCCTCCACTTT
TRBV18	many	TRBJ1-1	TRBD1	CASSAGTAEAFF	TGTGCCAGCTCGGCAGGGACAGCTGAAGCTTTCTTT
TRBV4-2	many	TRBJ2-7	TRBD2	CASSPIRTSGSPEQYF	TGTGCCAGCAGCCCGATCAGGACTAGCGGGAGCCCCGAGCAGTACTTC
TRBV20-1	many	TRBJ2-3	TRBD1	CSARDARTGWDTQYF	TGCAGTGCTAGAGATGCCCGGACAGGGTGGGATACGCAGTATTTT
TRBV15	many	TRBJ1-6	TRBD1	CATSRDRGTNSPLHF	TGTGCCACCAGCAGAGACAGGGGGACCAATTCACCCCTCCACTTT
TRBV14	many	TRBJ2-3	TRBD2	CASSQVRSGSGDTQYF	TGTGCCAGCAGCCAAGTCCGTAGCGGGAGTGGGGATACGCAGTATTTT
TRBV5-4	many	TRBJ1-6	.	CASSMDSKDSPLHF	TGTGCCAGCAGCATGGACAGCAAGGATTCACCCCTCCACTTT
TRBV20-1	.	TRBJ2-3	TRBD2	CSARKFGTSGRIADTQYF	TGCAGTGCTAGAAAATTCGGGACTAGCGGGAGGATAGCAGATACGCAGTATTTT
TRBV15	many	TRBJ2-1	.	CATSRVLRTQRNNEQFF	TGTGCCACCAGCAGAGTATTGCGGACACAGCGGAACAATGAGCAGTTCTTC
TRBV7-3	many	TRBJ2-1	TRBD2	CASSPTSDSYNEQFF	TGTGCCAGCAGCCCAACTAGCGACTCCTACAATGAGCAGTTCTTC
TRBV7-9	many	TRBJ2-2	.	CASSFEVPGELFF	TGTGCCAGCAGCTTCGAAGTTCCCGGGGAGCTGTTTTTT
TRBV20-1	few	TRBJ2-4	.	CSAVAPRGAKNIQYF	TGCAGTGCGGTAGCTCCCCGCGGGGCCAAAAACATTCAGTACTTC
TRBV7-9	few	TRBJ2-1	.	CASTPRARINEQFF	TGTGCCAGCACCCCGAGAGCTCGGATCAATGAGCAGTTCTTC
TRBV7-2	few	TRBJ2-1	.	CASSRQESYNEQFF	TGTGCCAGCAGTCGGCAGGAATCCTACAATGAGCAGTTCTTC
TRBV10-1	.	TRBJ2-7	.	CASSESGDSYEQYF	TGCGCCAGCAGTGAGTCGGGGGACTCCTACGAGCAGTACTTC
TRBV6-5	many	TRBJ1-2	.	CASSYSPSGYGYTF	TGTGCCAGCAGTTACTCTCCCTCCGGCTATGGCTACACCTTC